This T cell receptor (beta chain) is from a study of response to subunit inactivated influenza vaccine. Study-wide results and limits: The authors offered the suggestion that each seasonal influenza vaccination recruits few new T cells.

In TCRdb, the RT-PCR reads were re-called with MiXCR into one record per CDR3 protein. The table shows about 570,000 distinct CDR3 sequences, with 10% to 15% occurring only once. This clonotype was observed a few times. Its specificity is not known. Sequenced material: PBMCs from blood, taken on the day of vaccination. The sequence derives from a man aged 50-59 years who received an inactivated influenza vaccine.

CDR3 protein: CSATYGAADNEQFF. Here the CDR3 DNA reads TGCAGTGCCACTTACGGCGCGGCCGACAATGAGCAGTTCTTC. The chain combines TRBV20-1 with TRBJ2-1; D is unclear. V was clipped by 6 bases and J by 5 bases, with 17 bases between them. CDR1 is DFQATT, CDR2 SNEGSKA, per germline (reference sequence). The CDR3 is 14 amino acids.